These T cell receptor beta chains were read from a single sample in a study of blood T cell repertoires in COVID-19. The table came from immunoSEQ multiplex PCR; TCRdb's copy has only in-frame clones and leaves some out. The table lists 150,000 to 200,000 clones, around four fifths of them singletons. Sequencing was done on a sample of peripheral blood. All receptors come from a man aged 40-49 years who had recovered from COVID-19. CDR3s include the opening cysteine and the closing phenylalanine or tryptophan.

V gene: TRBV4-3
CDR3 protein: CASSQDLSFSYNEQFF

V gene: TRBV7-2
CDR3 protein: CASSARQRNTEAFF

V gene: TRBV4-3
CDR3 protein: CASSQGSGGGYEQYF

V gene: TRBV7-2
CDR3 protein: CASSIGRDYYEQYF

V gene: TRBV7-9
CDR3 protein: CASSLGGGPLSGNTIYF

V gene: TRBV28
CDR3 protein: CASSFLGTSKTDTQYF

V gene: TRBV7-2
CDR3 protein: CASRELGDMNTEAFF

V gene: TRBV18
CDR3 protein: CASSSRLSGANVLTF

V gene: TRBV27
CDR3 protein: CASSPGQGAYGYTF

V gene: TRBV6-5
CDR3 protein: CASSYLGQEWEQYF

V gene: TRBV11-1
CDR3 protein: CASSLQPSGDNEQFF

V gene: TRBV10-3
CDR3 protein: CAISDSWNQPQHF

V gene: TRBV9
CDR3 protein: CASSVGLGPDTQYF

V gene: TRBV7-9
CDR3 protein: CASSLPPGQLGPEQYF

V gene: TRBV2
CDR3 protein: CASRMTNEDSGNTIYF

V gene: TRBV6-5
CDR3 protein: CASSYSSRTYEQYF

V gene: TRBV11-2
CDR3 protein: CASRKQGVSGNTIYF

V gene: TRBV11-3
CDR3 protein: CASSLGITGANTEAFF

V gene: TRBV30
CDR3 protein: CAWALGISYEQYF

V gene: TRBV4-1
CDR3 protein: CASSQNLAGGSSYNEQFF

V gene: TRBV5-1
CDR3 protein: CAREERTALGANVLTF

V gene: TRBV7-2
CDR3 protein: CASSLATGGANTEAFF

V gene: TRBV29-1
CDR3 protein: CSARGEKLFF

V gene: TRBV6-2/TRBV6-3
CDR3 protein: CASSNTHGYTF

V gene: TRBV3-1/TRBV3-2
CDR3 protein: CASSQETGGYTF

V gene: TRBV11-2
CDR3 protein: CASRSTGTSSHEQFF

V gene: TRBV28
CDR3 protein: CASSLRREKLFF